What follows are 18 T cell receptor beta chains derived from one specimen sequenced in a study of PD-1 blockade in mismatch repair-deficient tumors. Sequenced by immunoSEQ multiplex PCR; TCRdb stores in-frame clones only, minus some. Of some 21,000 clones listed, around 79% were seen once; the top ten hold 1.4%. The sequenced sample was PBMCs, obtained 52 weeks after starting pembrolizumab. The receptors shown here come from an adult with mismatch repair-deficient cancer.

The chain employs TRBV5-1 and TRBJ2-7, with TRBD2 as a possible D gene (6 bases). Per germline, CDR1 SGHRS and CDR2 YFSETQ. With 3 bases removed from V and 2 bases from J, the gap between germline ends came to 12 bases. This CDR3 contains 14 residues. CDR3 sequence: CASSYSGTPYEQYF. CDR3 sequence (DNA): TGCGCCAGCAGCTATTCCGGGACTCCCTACGAGCAGTACTTC.

V usage is TRBV5-4 and J usage is TRBJ2-2; 8 bases are shared with TRBD1. V shed 3 bases and J 8 bases; nucleotides not matched to a gene: 3. Germline loops: CDR1 SGHNT, CDR2 YYREEE (reference sequence). This CDR3 has 13 residues. CDR3 protein: CASSSQGAGELFF. In DNA form, the CDR3 reads TGTGCCAGCAGCTCGCAGGGGGCTGGGGAGCTGTTTTTT.

This clone was counted between two and nine times. V is TRBV5-1 and J is TRBJ2-7; TRBD1 aligns across 8 bases. CDR1 is SGHRS, CDR2 YFSETQ, per germline. Unmatched junction bases numbered 7, after V lost 0 bases and J lost 5 bases. The CDR3 loop spans 15 amino acids. CDR3 DNA: TGCGCCAGCAGCTTGGTGGTGACAGGGGCCAACGAGCAGTACTTC. This encodes CASSLVVTGANEQYF. The full variable domain, completed using reference TRBV5-1 and TRBJ2-7, is KAGVTQTPRYLIKTRGQQVTLSCSPISGHRSVSWYQQTPGQGLQFLFEYFSETQRNKGNFPGRFSGRQFSNSRSEMNVSTLELGDSALYLCASSLVVTGANEQYFGPGTRLTVT.

This clone has only a few counts. The chain recombines TRBV7-7 with TRBJ2-5, with 7 bases identical to TRBD2. The CDR3 extends over 16 amino acids. With 0 bases clipped from V and 9 bases from J, the junction kept 13 bases outside the gene matches. Germline V gene lookup returns CDR1 SSHAT and CDR2 FNYEAQ (reference sequence). In DNA form, the CDR3 reads TGTGCCAGCAGCTTAGCAGCGGGGAGTGGCCTGGGGGCCCAGTACTTC. Translated: CASSLAAGSGLGAQYF.

The rearrangement links TRBV6-6 to TRBJ1-3; 8 positions match TRBD1. Germline CDR1 is MNHNY and CDR2 is SVGAGI (reference sequence). V was clipped by 8 bases and J by 4 bases; unmatched bases: 7. The CDR3 has 14 residues. The DNA of the CDR3 is TGTGCCAGCCATGTGGACAGGGAGGGAAACACCATATATTTT. It is translated as CASHVDREGNTIYF.

The chain links TRBV29-1 to TRBJ1-3, with D unclear. The V end was cut by 0 bases, the J end by 4 bases, with 16 bases between. The CDR3 length is 16 residues. Germline CDR1 is SQVTM and CDR2 is ANQGSEA. CDR3 DNA sequence: TGCAGCGTTGAAGATCTGAGGGAGCCGCCCGGAAACACCATATATTTT. Amino acid sequence: CSVEDLREPPGNTIYF.

The chain links TRBV7-9 to TRBJ1-1, with D tentatively TRBD1 (5 bases). Germline CDR1 SEHNR, CDR2 FQNEAQ (reference sequence). Between the trimmed V and J ends, which lost 5 bases and 1 base, there was a span of 14 bases. The CDR3 is 15 amino acids. CDR3 in amino acids: CASSTRQRGNTEAFF. The CDR3, as DNA: TGTGCCAGCAGCACCCGACAGCGGGGGAACACTGAAGCTTTCTTT.

This clone was found a few times. This chain joins TRBV9 and TRBJ1-3, with D unclear. Deletions cut 0 bases from V and 2 bases from J, with 12 bases between. From germline, CDR1 is SGDLS and CDR2 YYNGEE. The CDR3 consists of 16 residues. CDR3 sequence (DNA): TGTGCCAGCAGCGTAGATGGGCGGGTGGCTGGAAACACCATATATTTT. Translated, it gives CASSVDGRVAGNTIYF.

This chain connects TRBV6-1 to TRBJ2-1; D might be TRBD2 (6 bases). The CDR3 totals 14 residues. Per germline, CDR1 MNHNS and CDR2 SASEGT. V was pared by 0 bases and J by 10 bases, with 13 bases between. The DNA of the CDR3 is TGTGCCAGCAGTGAAGCCGGATGGGGACTCGAGCAGTTCTTC. Its protein product is CASSEAGWGLEQFF.

The genes are TRBV6-6 and TRBJ2-7, with 12 bases lining up with TRBD2. V trimming: 6 bases; J trimming: 4 bases; junction bases outside the gene matches: 7. The germline CDR1 and CDR2 sequences are MNHNY and SVGAGI (reference sequence). The CDR3 sequence is 15 residues long. The CDR3 DNA reads as TGTGCCAGCAGGACATCTAGCGGGAGGGCGTACGAGCAGTACTTC. Amino acids: CASRTSSGRAYEQYF.

The rearrangement joins TRBV7-9 to TRBJ2-3, with 9 bases aligning to TRBD2. In germline, CDR1 is SEHNR, CDR2 FQNEAQ (reference sequence). The length of the CDR3 is 17 residues. The V segment lost 5 bases and the J segment 5 bases; nucleotides outside the gene matches: 14. This CDR3 reads CASSRRGSGSTQDTQYF. CDR3 DNA sequence: TGTGCCAGCAGCCGAAGAGGTAGCGGGAGTACGCAAGATACGCAGTATTTT. Filled out from reference TRBV7-9 and TRBJ2-3, the complete variable domain reads DTGVSQNPRHKITKRGQNVTFRCDPISEHNRLYWYRQTLGQGPEFLTYFQNEAQLEKSRLLSDRFSAERPKGSFSTLEIQRTEQGDSAMYLCASSRRGSGSTQDTQYFGPGTRLTVL.

This chain links TRBV5-6 with TRBJ1-4, with 7 bases matching TRBD1. Germline CDR1 SGHDT, CDR2 YYEEEE. With V trimmed by 4 bases and J by 7 bases, 10 bases remained unmatched. This CDR3 spans 15 amino acids. The CDR3 here is CASSLKTGLSEKLFF. The CDR3 DNA reads as TGTGCCAGCAGCCTTAAGACAGGGCTTAGTGAAAAACTGTTTTTT.

The chain recombines TRBV27 with TRBJ1-3, with D unresolved. Trimming pared 6 bases from V and 0 bases from J, leaving 9 bases between. The CDR3 extends over 14 amino acids. Per germline, CDR1 MNHEY and CDR2 SMNVEV (reference sequence). The CDR3 here is CASSERVSGNTIYF. CDR3 nucleotides: TGTGCCAGCAGCGAACGGGTCTCTGGAAACACCATATATTTT.

The rearrangement uses TRBV5-4 and TRBJ2-2, with TRBD2 matching over 7 bases. The J segment lost 4 bases and the V segment lost 0 bases, leaving 9 bases of the junction unmatched. This CDR3 is built from 17 residues. Germline lookup yields CDR1 SGHNT and CDR2 YYREEE (reference sequence). The CDR3 nucleotides read TGTGCCAGCAGCTTGGGCGGCCGGGAGGCGGGCACCGGGGAGCTGTTTTTT. Translating it yields CASSLGGREAGTGELFF.

The rearrangement joins TRBV5-1 to TRBJ2-2; TRBD1 might be the D (5 bases). Germline V CDR1 and CDR2: SGHRS, YFSETQ. The CDR3 runs to 14 residues. V lost 3 bases, J lost 4 bases, and 10 bases lay in between. CDR3: CASSSTVTTGELFF. The CDR3 DNA reads as TGCGCCAGCAGCTCGACAGTTACCACCGGGGAGCTGTTTTTT.

The chain carries TRBV7-9 and TRBJ2-2, with unresolved D. Trimming cost V 5 bases and J 6 bases, with 13 bases left between them. This CDR3 comprises 14 residues. The germline CDR1 and CDR2 sequences are SEHNR and FQNEAQ (reference sequence). The CDR3 coding sequence is TGTGCCAGCAGCCCCCAAGGAGCAGCCGGGGAGCTGTTTTTT. Translating gives CASSPQGAAGELFF.

V gene TRBV5-4 combines with J gene TRBJ2-2, with no clear D. The V and J ends lost 3 bases and 0 bases respectively, with 9 bases between them. Per germline, CDR1 SGHNT and CDR2 YYREEE (reference sequence). CDR3 length: 15 residues. The CDR3 DNA follows: TGTGCCAGCAGCTCTGAAACAGCGAACACCGGGGAGCTGTTTTTT. It codes for CASSSETANTGELFF.

This clone has only one observation. The rearrangement joins TRBV19 to TRBJ2-6; no firm D call. CDR1 and CDR2 (germline): LNHDA, SQIVND (reference sequence). This CDR3 is 14 amino acids long. Trimming removed 5 bases from V and 0 bases from J, with 5 bases in between. The CDR3 loop reads CASSQVSGANVLTF. The CDR3 DNA reads as TGTGCCAGTAGTCAGGTCTCTGGGGCCAACGTCCTGACTTTC.